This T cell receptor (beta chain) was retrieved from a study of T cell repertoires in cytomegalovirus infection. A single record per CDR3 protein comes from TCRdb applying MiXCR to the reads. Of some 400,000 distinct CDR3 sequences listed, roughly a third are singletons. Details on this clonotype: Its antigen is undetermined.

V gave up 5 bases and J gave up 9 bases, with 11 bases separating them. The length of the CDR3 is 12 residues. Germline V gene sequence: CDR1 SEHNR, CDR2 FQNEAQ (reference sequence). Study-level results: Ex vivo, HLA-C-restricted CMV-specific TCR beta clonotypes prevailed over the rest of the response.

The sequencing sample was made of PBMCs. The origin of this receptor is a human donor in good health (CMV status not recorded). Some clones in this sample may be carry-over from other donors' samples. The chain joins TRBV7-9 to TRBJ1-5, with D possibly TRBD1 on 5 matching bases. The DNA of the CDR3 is TGTGCCAGCAGCCCAAGCCAGGGGCCCCAGCATTTT. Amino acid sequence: CASSPSQGPQHF.